The clone carrying this T cell receptor (beta chain) was observed once. The antigen is not known. A J-beta primer mix and a sample-barcoded 5' primer were used in a second PCR of roughly 6 to 11 cycles. Any given sample supplied a minimum of 2.5 million CDR3-containing paired-end reads. One entry per CDR3 protein results from TCRdb running MiXCR on the 5' RACE reads. The data contain some 760,000 distinct CDR3 sequences, roughly 25% of them singletons. For every donor, a draw yielded about 10 milliliters of peripheral blood. A minimum of 6 micrograms of total RNA was extracted per sample. The record originates from a study of blood T cells in healthy people across ages. Study-wide results and caveats: Older individuals had lower TCR beta diversity per million T cells (the decline was roughly linear).

This CDR3 is 12 amino acids long. Germline CDR1 SQVTM, CDR2 ANQGSEA. Trimming took off 1 base at V and 6 bases at J, with 9 bases between the two ends. The data were also submitted as part of a second study, on T cells of mothers and their children.

The sample was blood. The clonotype was recovered from a boy younger than 18 in good health. The genes are TRBV29-1 and TRBJ2-5; D not resolved. CDR3 coding DNA: TGCAGCGTTGAAGGCCAGGACCAGACCCAGTACTTC. Its translation: CSVEGQDQTQYF.